This passage covers 10 T cell receptor beta chains from one sample sequenced in a study of T cells after posttransplantation cyclophosphamide. The table came from immunoSEQ multiplex PCR; TCRdb's copy has only in-frame clones and leaves some out. The sample includes around 20,000 clones, over 95% of them seen just once. The naive gate required viable CD3+CD4+ or CD3+CD8+ cells with CCR7+CD45RA+CD45RO-CD95-CD27+CD28+ phenotype. Sequenced material: naive CD4+ T cells sorted from PBMCs. Receptors were obtained from a middle-aged man in good health, CMV-negative, and a related stem cell transplant donor.

The CDR3 DNA is TGTGCCAGCAGTTTGAGGACAGGGAGAGGCTATGGCTACACCTTC. Amino acids: CASSLRTGRGYGYTF. The chain has TRBV27 and TRBJ1-2; 8 positions match TRBD1. Germline loops: CDR1 MNHEY, CDR2 SMNVEV (reference sequence). V lost 3 bases, J lost 4 bases, and 7 bases stayed unmatched. This CDR3 is 15 amino acids long.

The rearrangement uses TRBV7-9 and TRBJ2-7, with 10 bases that match TRBD2. Germline trimming cut 5 bases from V and 1 base from J; bases unmatched to any gene: 11. The germline V gene has CDR1 SEHNR and CDR2 FQNEAQ (reference sequence). The CDR3 extends over 17 amino acids. The CDR3 DNA is TGTGCCAGCAGCCGCAGCGGGAGGGTTGGCTCTTCCTACGAGCAGTACTTC. Amino acids: CASSRSGRVGSSYEQYF.

The rearrangement joins TRBV6-6 to TRBJ2-3; 10 positions match TRBD2. The CDR3 covers 15 residues. V trimming: 2 bases; J trimming: 5 bases; junction bases outside the gene matches: 4. The germline V gene encodes CDR1 MNHNY and CDR2 SVGAGI (reference sequence). CDR3 sequence: CASSYTSGELDTQYF. CDR3 nucleotide sequence: TGTGCCAGCAGTTACACTAGCGGGGAGTTAGATACGCAGTATTTT.

The chain links TRBV18 to TRBJ1-5; no clear D gene. In germline, CDR1 is KGHSH, CDR2 LQKENI. CDR3 size: 15 residues. Trimming took off 2 bases at V and 2 bases at J, with 10 bases between the two ends. Here the CDR3 reads CASSPGQVGNQPQHF. As DNA, the CDR3 is TGTGCCAGCTCACCAGGGCAGGTAGGCAATCAGCCCCAGCATTTT.

The chain recombines TRBV5-1 with TRBJ2-1; TRBD1 aligns across 7 bases. V shed 2 bases, J shed 3 bases, and the junction held 8 bases outside the gene matches. This CDR3 region has 16 residues. Germline-derived CDR1 and CDR2 are SGHRS and YFSETQ. This chain's CDR3 is CASSLQGPEIYNEQFF. In nucleotides, the CDR3 is TGCGCCAGCAGCTTACAGGGGCCCGAAATCTACAATGAGCAGTTCTTC.

The J gene is TRBJ1-5, the V gene TRBV15; tentative D call: TRBD1 (5 bases). This CDR3 region has 15 residues. In germline, CDR1 is LNHNV, CDR2 YYDKDF (reference sequence). Trimming pared 8 bases from V and 3 bases from J, leaving 17 bases between. The CDR3 DNA reads as TGTGCCACCGATAACCCGGGACTCGACAATCAGCCCCAGCATTTT. This translates into CATDNPGLDNQPQHF. Combining the CDR3 with reference TRBV15 and TRBJ1-5 gives the whole variable domain DAMVIQNPRYQVTQFGKPVTLSCSQTLNHNVMYWYQQKSSQAPKLLFHYYDKDFNNEADTPDNFQSRRPNTSFCFLDIRSPGLGDTAMYLCATDNPGLDNQPQHFGDGTRLSIL.

The V gene is TRBV19, the J gene TRBJ1-5, with 8 bases that match TRBD1. The V gene end was trimmed by 3 bases and the J gene end by 5 bases; junction bases not matched to a gene: 6. CDR3 length: 15 amino acids. The V gene's germline CDR1 is LNHDA and CDR2 SQIVND (reference sequence). CDR3 bases: TGTGCCAGTAGTATCGACAGGGGAAAGTATCAGCCCCAGCATTTT. Translation: CASSIDRGKYQPQHF.

The gene calls are TRBV18 and TRBJ1-2, with TRBD1 identical over 7 bases. V trimming: 1 base; J trimming: 0 bases; junction bases outside the gene matches: 8. This CDR3 has 17 residues. The germline V gene has CDR1 KGHSH and CDR2 LQKENI. DNA of the CDR3: TGTGCCAGCTCACCACAAACCGGGACAGCAACTAACTATGGCTACACCTTC. It yields the protein CASSPQTGTATNYGYTF. The full variable domain, completed using reference TRBV18 and TRBJ1-2, is NAGVMQNPRHLVRRRGQEARLRCSPMKGHSHVYWYRQLPEEGLKFMVYLQKENIIDESGMPKERFSAEFPKEGPSILRIQQVVRGDSAAYFCASSPQTGTATNYGYTFGSGTRLTVV.

The chain employs TRBV7-9 and TRBJ1-5; D possibly corresponds to TRBD1 (5 bases). V was trimmed by 2 bases and J by 0 bases, leaving 5 bases between them. The CDR3 consists of 14 residues. Germline lookup yields CDR1 SEHNR and CDR2 FQNEAQ (reference sequence). The CDR3 DNA reads TGTGCCAGCAGCTTAAGGGGTAGCAATCAGCCCCAGCATTTT. Translating gives CASSLRGSNQPQHF.

The chain combines TRBV2 with TRBJ1-6, with TRBD1 matching 7 bases. From germline, CDR1 is SNHLY and CDR2 FYNNEI. The CDR3 runs to 15 residues. The V segment lost 6 bases and the J segment 9 bases; nucleotides outside the gene matches: 11. The CDR3 region has the DNA TGTGCCAGCAGCGAACAGGGGCGAGTAGGTTCACCCCTCCACTTT. This translates into CASSEQGRVGSPLHF. The full variable domain, rest sourced from reference TRBV2 and TRBJ1-6, is EPEVTQTPSHQVTQMGQEVILRCVPISNHLYFYWYRQILGQKVEFLVSFYNNEISEKSEIFDDQFSVERPDGSNFTLKIRSTKLEDSAMYFCASSEQGRVGSPLHFGNGTRLTVT.